The 9 T cell receptor beta chains below were found in one sample sequenced in a study of blood T cell repertoires in COVID-19. The protocol was immunoSEQ multiplex PCR, while the TCRdb copy is restricted to in-frame clones and leaves out a portion. The data hold 85,000 to 110,000 clones, with over 75% observed a single time. Sequencing was performed on peripheral blood. The source of these receptors is a human donor in a cohort sampled during active COVID-19.

This chain connects TRBV5-1 to TRBJ2-1, with TRBD2 as a possible D gene (6 bases). V lost 0 bases, J lost 6 bases, and 10 bases lay in between. This CDR3 is 14 amino acids long. CDR1 is SGHRS, CDR2 YFSETQ, per germline. The CDR3 region is CASSLVGDSNEQFF. For the CDR3, the DNA is TGCGCCAGCAGCTTGGTAGGGGACTCCAATGAGCAGTTCTTC.

The chain carries TRBV14 and TRBJ1-2, with TRBD1 matching over 8 bases. CDR3 length: 15 residues. Germline V gene lookup returns CDR1 SGHDN and CDR2 FVKESK. V was clipped by 4 bases and J by 4 bases; unmatched bases: 8. The CDR3 nucleotides read TGTGCCAGCAGCCTGTGGACAGGGACGGCCTATGGCTACACCTTC. Protein: CASSLWTGTAYGYTF.

The genes are TRBV3-1 (or the pseudogene TRBV3-2) and TRBJ1-1, with a weak D call TRBD1 (6 bases). V gave up 1 base and J gave up 1 base, with 10 bases separating them. In germline, CDR1 is LGHDT, CDR2 YNNKEL (reference sequence). There are 15 residues in the CDR3. CDR3 in amino acids: CASSQVGQKNTEAFF. For the CDR3, the DNA is TGTGCCAGCAGCCAAGTAGGACAGAAGAACACTGAAGCTTTCTTT.

The V and J genes are TRBV24-1 and TRBJ2-4; TRBD1 matches at 7 bases. This CDR3 has 16 residues. Germline trimming cut 4 bases from V and 5 bases from J; bases unmatched to any gene: 10. Germline CDR1 KGHDR, CDR2 SFDVKD. The CDR3 nucleotides read TGTGCCACCAGTGACCCCAGGACAGGTTTGGAAAACATTCAGTACTTC. Amino acids: CATSDPRTGLENIQYF.

This chain connects TRBV7-9 to TRBJ1-2; D is uncertain. This CDR3 spans 12 amino acids. Germline assignment: CDR1 SEHNR and CDR2 FQNEAQ (reference sequence). The V gene lost 5 bases and the J gene lost 8 bases, with 12 bases spanning the gap. The CDR3 nucleotides read TGTGCCAGCAGCAACCGAGGAGGCGGCTACACCTTC. This translates into CASSNRGGGYTF.

The V and J genes are TRBV4-1 and TRBJ2-3, with a weak D call TRBD1 (6 bases). Germline CDR1 and CDR2: MGHRA and YSYEKL. The CDR3 is 16 residues long. The V and J ends lost 2 bases and 0 bases respectively, with 12 bases between them. Here the CDR3 reads CASSQLGQTSTDTQYF. The CDR3 region has the DNA TGCGCCAGCAGCCAACTAGGACAGACTAGCACAGATACGCAGTATTTT.

The chain combines TRBV28 with TRBJ1-4; 7 nucleotides align to TRBD1. In germline, CDR1 is MDHEN, CDR2 SYDVKM. The CDR3 has 14 amino acids. The V segment lost 1 base and the J segment 15 bases; nucleotides outside the gene matches: 11. The CDR3 bases are TGTGCCAGCAGTTTATCGGGAGGGGGCGGAAGGGTGTTTTTT. Translated, it gives CASSLSGGGGRVFF.

This clone appeared a few times. The rearrangement joins TRBV5-1 to TRBJ1-2; D is ambiguous. Germline CDR1 reads SGHRS; CDR2 reads YFSETQ. This CDR3 has 17 amino acids. V was pared by 4 bases and J by 0 bases, with 19 bases between. The CDR3 DNA follows: TGCGCCAGCAGCGAGGTGGGTGGGTCCGGTACTAACTATGGCTACACCTTC. Translating gives CASSEVGGSGTNYGYTF.

The chain is built from TRBV5-1 and TRBJ1-1; no firm D call. CDR1 SGHRS and CDR2 YFSETQ come from the germline V gene. This CDR3 has 13 residues. V was trimmed by 0 bases and J by 4 bases, leaving 7 bases between them. The CDR3 protein is CASSLGQATEAFF. CDR3 nucleotides: TGCGCCAGCAGCTTGGGGCAGGCCACTGAAGCTTTCTTT.